This TCR beta chain was found in a study of shared clonotypes between healthy human individuals. Study conclusions and caveats: Estimated richness values were generally larger in naive subsets than in memory subsets. When naive CD4 clonotypes were compared across a few donors, 4% to 6.5% were shared.

CD4+ cells underwent separation, giving CD45RA+ naive and CD45RA-negative memory subsets. As concerns this clone: The antigen remains unidentified.

This CDR3 is built from 12 residues. The V end was cut by 4 bases, the J end by 4 bases, with 5 bases between. Germline assignment: CDR1 LNHNV and CDR2 YYDKDF (reference sequence). The repertoire was sequenced with immunoSEQ multiplex PCR; TCRdb's copy has only in-frame clones and lacks some. The sample contains around 700,000 clones, more than 70% of which appear only once. This sequence was found in a woman aged 25 to 45 in good health. The chain links TRBV15 to TRBJ1-5; unclear D gene. Sequences were obtained from memory CD4+ T cells sorted from blood. The subset here: CD45RA-negative fraction. This CDR3 reads CATSIVNQPQHF. CDR3 bases: TGTGCCACCAGCATAGTAAATCAGCCCCAGCATTTT.